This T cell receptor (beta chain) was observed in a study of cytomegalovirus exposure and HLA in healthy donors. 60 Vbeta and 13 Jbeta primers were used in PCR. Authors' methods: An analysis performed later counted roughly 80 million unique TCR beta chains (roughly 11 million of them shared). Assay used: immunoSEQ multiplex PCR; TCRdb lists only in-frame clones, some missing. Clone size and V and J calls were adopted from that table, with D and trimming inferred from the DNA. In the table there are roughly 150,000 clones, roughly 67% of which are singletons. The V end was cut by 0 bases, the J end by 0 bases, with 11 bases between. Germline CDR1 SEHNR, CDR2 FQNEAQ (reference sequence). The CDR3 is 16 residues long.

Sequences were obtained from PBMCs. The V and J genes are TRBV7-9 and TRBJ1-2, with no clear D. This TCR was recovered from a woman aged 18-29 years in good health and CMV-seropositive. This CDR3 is CASSLARAETNYGYTF. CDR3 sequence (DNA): TGTGCCAGCAGCTTAGCGCGAGCCGAAACTAACTATGGCTACACCTTC.